Below are 10 T cell receptor beta chains sequenced from a single sample in a study of shared clonotypes between healthy human individuals (dated by TCRdb to the early 2020s). The library relied on the immunoSEQ multiplex PCR assay. TCRdb re-hosts the immuneACCESS table, in-frame sequences only. Its copies lack some clones; in the studies checked, an unresolved V gene accounts for under half of them, and the cause for the rest is not known. Within this sample are a few million clones, with more than 90% of them counted one time only. The ten largest make up 0.11% to 0.15% of the sample. The sequencing sample was made of naive CD4+ T cells sorted from blood. In light of the paper, this sample's cell subset or site label describes: CD45RA+ positively selected. The receptor source for this set is a young man in good health.

The chain links TRBV25-1 to TRBJ1-4; D remains unclear. Trimming pared 4 bases from V and 8 bases from J, leaving 17 bases between. CDR3 length: 15 amino acids. Germline CDR1 reads MGHDK; CDR2 reads SYGVNS. CDR3 sequence: CASSAQGLRAEKLFF. In DNA, the CDR3 is TGTGCCAGCAGTGCACAAGGGCTCCGGGCCGAAAAACTGTTTTTT.

As regards this clone: Mismatch with germline at one junction end may stem from a read error. This rearrangement joins TRBV19 to TRBJ1-2; D perhaps matches TRBD1 (6 bases). CDR1 and CDR2 (germline): LNHDA, SQIVND (reference sequence). This CDR3 has 9 amino acids. In nucleotides, the CDR3 is TGTGCCAGTAGGCCCGACAGGATTTTC. Translating gives CASRPDRIF.

The gene calls are TRBV2 and TRBJ2-2, with TRBD1 matching 8 bases. The J segment lost 0 bases and the V segment lost 6 bases, leaving 3 bases of the junction unmatched. CDR3 length equals 15 residues. Germline CDR1 SNHLY, CDR2 FYNNEI. CDR3 protein: CASRTGVTNTGELFF. CDR3 DNA sequence: TGTGCCAGCAGGACAGGGGTTACGAACACCGGGGAGCTGTTTTTT.

On this clone: Other DNA sequences in this specimen translate into the identical CDR3. The V call is TRBV2, the J call TRBJ2-5, with D unclear. Germline CDR1 and CDR2: SNHLY and FYNNEI. V shed 8 bases and J shed 5 bases, with 6 bases lying between them. CDR3 size: 10 residues. The CDR3 is CASRRETQYF. The DNA of the CDR3 is TGTGCCAGCCGGCGGGAGACCCAGTACTTC.

The chain links TRBV6-4 to TRBJ1-1; D is perhaps TRBD1 (5 bases). The V gene lost 9 bases and the J gene lost 1 base, with 24 bases spanning the gap. The CDR3 runs 17 residues. The V gene's germline CDR1 is MRHNA and CDR2 SNTAGT. Here the CDR3 reads CARRPLRRTPENTEAFF. The CDR3 nucleotides are TGTGCCAGAAGACCCCTGAGAAGGACACCCGAGAACACTGAAGCTTTCTTT.

The V gene is TRBV5-8, the J gene TRBJ1-3, with a tentative D call TRBD1 (5 bases). With 6 bases removed from V and 2 bases from J, the gap between germline ends came to 12 bases. The germline gives CDR1 SGHTS, CDR2 YDEGEE. CDR3 length: 14 amino acids. CDR3 in amino acids: CASTRGSPGNTIYF. The CDR3 DNA sequence: TGTGCCAGCACACGGGGGAGCCCTGGAAACACCATATATTTT.

The V and J genes are TRBV13 and TRBJ2-7; D call uncertain. Between the trimmed V and J ends, which lost 4 bases and 4 bases, there was a span of 14 bases. The length of the CDR3 is 14 residues. CDR1 PRHDT and CDR2 FYEKMQ come from the germline V gene (reference sequence). CDR3 protein: CASSYGPTKYEQYF. CDR3 DNA sequence: TGTGCCAGCAGCTACGGCCCAACCAAATACGAGCAGTACTTC.

The chain links TRBV5-4 to TRBJ1-1, with D possibly matching TRBD1 (6 bases). Germline values: CDR1 SGHNT, CDR2 YYREEE (reference sequence). V was clipped by 0 bases and J by 2 bases, with 8 bases between them. The CDR3 sequence is 14 residues long. As DNA, the CDR3 is TGTGCCAGCAGCTTGGGGACAGCCAACACTGAAGCTTTCTTT. Translated, it gives CASSLGTANTEAFF.

V is TRBV5-6 and J is TRBJ2-2, with TRBD2 matching 7 bases. With V trimmed by 4 bases and J by 1 base, 7 bases remained unmatched. This CDR3 has 16 amino acids. Germline CDR1 and CDR2: SGHDT and YYEEEE. The CDR3 sequence: CASSRPWGGNTGELFF. The CDR3 nucleotides read TGTGCCAGCAGCCGCCCGTGGGGGGGGAACACCGGGGAGCTGTTTTTT.

This chain connects TRBV2 to TRBJ2-1; 7 positions match TRBD2. Germline V lookup: CDR1 SNHLY, CDR2 FYNNEI. J gave up 8 bases and V 8 bases, and 18 bases lay outside the gene matches. CDR3 length: 16 residues. CDR3 amino acids: CASRLETSFRLDEQFF. CDR3 sequence (DNA): TGTGCCAGCCGTCTCGAGACTAGCTTCCGCCTCGATGAGCAGTTCTTC. Variable domain in full (rest from reference TRBV2 and TRBJ2-1): EPEVTQTPSHQVTQMGQEVILRCVPISNHLYFYWYRQILGQKVEFLVSFYNNEISEKSEIFDDQFSVERPDGSNFTLKIRSTKLEDSAMYFCASRLETSFRLDEQFFGPGTRLTVL.